One and the same sample provided the 23 T cell receptor beta chains below, sequenced in a study of blood T cell repertoires in COVID-19. TCRdb keeps only in-frame clones here, not all; method: immunoSEQ multiplex PCR. There are a few hundred thousand clones in the sample; approximately 91% occur only once, and roughly 8.5% lies in the top ten. Material for sequencing was PBMCs or T cells enriched from blood (not recorded which). The receptors derive from a woman aged 60-75 years who had recovered from COVID-19.

The chain links TRBV5-6 to TRBJ2-3; the match to TRBD2 covers 9 bases. Trimming took 0 bases from V and 4 from J; bases not matched to a gene: 0. CDR1 is SGHDT and CDR2 is YYEEEE in the germline V gene. CDR3 length: 14 amino acids. For the CDR3, the DNA is TGTGCCAGCAGCTTGGTAGCGGGGGCAGATACGCAGTATTTT. Translated, it gives CASSLVAGADTQYF.

V gene TRBV5-1 combines with J gene TRBJ1-5; D might be TRBD1 (5 bases). Trimming shortened V by 3 bases and J by 3 bases, and 13 bases separated the two germline ends. In germline, CDR1 is SGHRS, CDR2 YFSETQ. The CDR3 covers 15 residues. The CDR3 bases are TGCGCCAGCAGCTCGGGGGACGGTATCAATCAGCCCCAGCATTTT. This codes for CASSSGDGINQPQHF.

This chain joins TRBV28 and TRBJ2-4; D is ambiguous. This CDR3 has 13 residues. V was trimmed by 5 bases and J by 4 bases, leaving 9 bases between them. Germline V gene lookup returns CDR1 MDHEN and CDR2 SYDVKM. CDR3 region: CASSTTPKNIQYF. The CDR3 region has the DNA TGTGCCAGCAGTACGACACCGAAAAACATTCAGTACTTC.

This chain connects TRBV5-5 to TRBJ2-1, with 7 bases identical to TRBD2. J was trimmed by 2 bases and V by 4 bases; bases with no gene match: 9. The CDR3 extends over 16 amino acids. CDR1 and CDR2 (germline): SGHKS, YYEKEE (reference sequence). CDR3 sequence reads: CASSPREGLTYNEQFF. In DNA form, the CDR3 reads TGTGCCAGCAGCCCCAGGGAGGGCCTAACCTACAATGAGCAGTTCTTC.

The chain recombines TRBV19 with TRBJ1-5; no clear D gene. Germline V CDR1 and CDR2: LNHDA, SQIVND (reference sequence). The V gene lost 2 bases and the J gene lost 5 bases, with 10 bases spanning the gap. This CDR3 comprises 14 residues. CDR3 DNA: TGTGCCAGTAGTATATTCGCTGCAGATCAGCCCCAGCATTTT. It translates to CASSIFAADQPQHF.

The gene calls are TRBV4-1 and TRBJ2-2; 11 bases line up with TRBD2. The germline gives CDR1 MGHRA, CDR2 YSYEKL. V lost 3 bases, J lost 4 bases, and 7 bases stayed unmatched. The CDR3 has 17 residues. CDR3 DNA sequence: TGCGCCAGCAGCCACTCACTAGCGGGGGTAATCACCGGGGAGCTGTTTTTT. The encoded protein is CASSHSLAGVITGELFF.

The sample holds a few counts of this clone. This chain joins TRBV7-2 and TRBJ2-2; the match to TRBD1 covers 7 bases. The CDR3 contains 15 residues. The V gene's germline CDR1 is SGHTA and CDR2 FQGNSA. Unmatched junction bases numbered 3, after V lost 0 bases and J lost 5 bases. Here the CDR3 DNA reads TGTGCCAGCAGCTTAGCGAGGGGGCGGACCGGGGAGCTGTTTTTT. It is translated as CASSLARGRTGELFF. Looking up the rest from reference TRBV7-2 and TRBJ2-2 gives the full variable domain: GAGVSQSPSNKVTEKGKDVELRCDPISGHTALYWYRQSLGQGLEFLIYFQGNSAPDKSGLPSDRFSAERTGGSVSTLTIQRTQQEDSAVYLCASSLARGRTGELFFGEGSRLTVL.

The chain couples TRBV7-9 to TRBJ2-3; TRBD2 matches at 8 bases. CDR3 size: 15 residues. Per germline, CDR1 SEHNR and CDR2 FQNEAQ (reference sequence). With V trimmed by 7 bases and J by 3 bases, 9 bases remained unmatched. The chain's CDR3 is CASTPPRGGTDTQYF. CDR3 bases: TGTGCCAGCACCCCACCCCGGGGGGGGACAGATACGCAGTATTTT.

The rearrangement links TRBV9 to TRBJ2-1; D possibly corresponds to TRBD2 (6 bases). Germline CDR1 reads SGDLS; CDR2 reads YYNGEE. This CDR3 has 16 amino acids. V was trimmed by 0 bases and J by 4 bases, leaving 14 bases between them. In DNA, the CDR3 is TGTGCCAGCAGCGTAGACGGGGGAACTACTTACAATGAGCAGTTCTTC. It is translated as CASSVDGGTTYNEQFF.

The chain employs TRBV10-3 and TRBJ2-7; TRBD1 agrees at 8 bases. CDR1 is ENHRY, CDR2 SYGVKD, per germline. The junction had 2 bases not matched to a gene; V was cut back by 5 bases and J by 5 bases. The CDR3 loop spans 12 amino acids. The CDR3 loop reads CAISQGAHEQYF. DNA of the CDR3: TGTGCCATCAGTCAGGGGGCCCACGAGCAGTACTTC.

This clone was recorded once. The chain uses TRBV28 and TRBJ1-3; 8 nucleotides line up with TRBD1. Unmatched junction bases numbered 7, after V lost 5 bases and J lost 4 bases. The CDR3 spans 15 residues. Germline CDR1 reads MDHEN; CDR2 reads SYDVKM. CDR3 protein: CASSLRTGKGNTIYF. CDR3 bases: TGTGCCAGCAGTCTCCGGACAGGGAAGGGAAACACCATATATTTT.

The chain couples TRBV18 to TRBJ2-4; D remains ambiguous. There are 15 residues in the CDR3. V lost 3 bases and J 0 bases, leaving 9 bases between the germline ends. The germline gives CDR1 KGHSH, CDR2 LQKENI. CDR3 region: CASSPGELAKNIQYF. The CDR3 DNA follows: TGTGCCAGCTCACCTGGAGAGCTAGCCAAAAACATTCAGTACTTC.

In its sample, this clone was seen once. J is TRBJ2-5 and V is TRBV23-1; D gene unclear. TRBV23-1 is an open reading frame, and its role is uncertain. The CDR3 length is 15 residues. V was pared by 3 bases and J by 4 bases, with 15 bases between. CDR3 nucleotide sequence: TGCGCCAGCAGTCAGCACTTGTGTGGTCGAGAGACCCAGTACTTC. This gives the protein CASSQHLCGRETQYF.

The V and J genes are TRBV6-2 or TRBV6-3 and TRBJ2-2; D is ambiguous. Trimming cost V 2 bases and J 7 bases, with 8 bases left between them. The CDR3 has 13 amino acids. The germline CDR1 and CDR2 sequences are MNHEY and SVGEGT. The CDR3 loop is CASSYTGGGELFF. The CDR3 DNA reads TGTGCCAGCAGTTACACTGGTGGCGGGGAGCTGTTTTTT.

Comment on this clone: The sample holds other DNA sequences that translate to the same CDR3. V gene TRBV3-1 (or the pseudogene TRBV3-2) combines with J gene TRBJ1-2, with 7 nucleotides matching TRBD1. The CDR3 is 13 residues long. CDR1 LGHDT and CDR2 YNNKEL come from the germline V gene (reference sequence). V shed 6 bases, J shed 2 bases, and the junction held 3 bases outside the gene matches. The CDR3 nucleotides read TGTGCCAGCAGTCCGACAGGGAACTATGGCTACACCTTC. Encoded protein: CASSPTGNYGYTF.

The V gene is TRBV6-2 or TRBV6-3, the J gene TRBJ1-1; tentatively, D is TRBD1 (6 bases). This CDR3 has 14 residues. Germline V lookup: CDR1 MNHEY, CDR2 SVGEGT. Trimming stripped 2 bases from V and 7 bases from J, with 14 bases between. The CDR3 is CASSYGGAQSEAFF. The CDR3 region has the DNA TGTGCCAGCAGTTACGGGGGGGCGCAGAGTGAAGCTTTCTTT.

The V gene is TRBV18, the J gene TRBJ1-2, with D unclear. Trimming stripped 2 bases from V and 3 bases from J, with 13 bases between. The CDR3 length is 15 residues. Germline assignment: CDR1 KGHSH and CDR2 LQKENI. This CDR3 is CASSPDHLGDYGYTF. The CDR3 region has the DNA TGTGCCAGCTCACCAGATCATCTCGGGGACTATGGCTACACCTTC.

V gene TRBV7-2 combines with J gene TRBJ2-6; 7 nucleotides agree with TRBD1. The CDR3 is 18 amino acids. Germline CDR1 and CDR2: SGHTA and FQGNSA. J lost 4 bases, V lost 4 bases, and 13 bases had no gene match. The CDR3 region is CASSSTRTGGSGANVLTF. The CDR3 coding sequence is TGTGCCAGCAGCTCTACTAGGACAGGAGGAAGCGGGGCCAACGTCCTGACTTTC.

The chain has TRBV5-1 and TRBJ2-1; D is unresolved. V lost 4 bases to trimming and J lost 9 bases, with 17 bases between them. Germline-derived CDR1 and CDR2 are SGHRS and YFSETQ. This CDR3 has 14 residues. Written as DNA, the CDR3 is TGCGCCAGCAGCCCTCCCCCCCCTATAAGTGAGCAGTTCTTC. It encodes CASSPPPPISEQFF.

V gene TRBV21-1 combines with J gene TRBJ1-5; TRBD1 reflects the table's D call only, with no check against the DNA. TRBV21-1 is described as a pseudogene. The CDR3 has 13 amino acids. The CDR3 bases are TGTGCCAGCAGCACCAGGGTAAATCAGCCCCAGCATTTT. Its translation is CASSTRVNQPQHF.

The V and J genes are TRBV19 and TRBJ2-1, with 8 bases matching TRBD2. Germline values: CDR1 LNHDA, CDR2 SQIVND (reference sequence). Germline trimming cut 3 bases from V and 4 bases from J; bases unmatched to any gene: 11. The CDR3 extends over 17 amino acids. This chain's CDR3 is CASSIRKAGGLYNEQFF. The CDR3, as DNA: TGTGCCAGTAGTATCCGTAAGGCGGGGGGCCTTTACAATGAGCAGTTCTTC.

This clone was detected a few times. The same CDR3 can be traced to other DNA sequences in this sample. The V call is TRBV5-1, the J call TRBJ1-5, with 8 bases matching TRBD1. CDR3 length: 14 amino acids. Germline V gene data show CDR1 as SGHRS and CDR2 as YFSETQ. Germline trimming cut 0 bases from V and 6 bases from J; bases unmatched to any gene: 2. DNA of the CDR3: TGCGCCAGCAGCTTGGCAGGGGGCAGTCAGCCCCAGCATTTT. This codes for CASSLAGGSQPQHF.

This chain connects TRBV5-1 to TRBJ1-4, with 7 positions matching TRBD1. This CDR3 comprises 14 residues. The trim removed 0 bases at V and 6 bases at J, leaving 2 bases unmatched. Germline V gene data show CDR1 as SGHRS and CDR2 as YFSETQ. CDR3 DNA sequence: TGCGCCAGCAGCTTGGAAGGGGGCTATGAAAAACTGTTTTTT. Amino acids: CASSLEGGYEKLFF.